This TCR beta chain was retrieved from a study of blood T cell repertoires in COVID-19. Study-level background: From the United States, Italy and Spain came samples of acute and convalescent COVID-19. The cDNA or gDNA used as material had been derived from T cells, B-cell-depleted T cells, or PBMCs.

The CDR3 contains 16 residues. Trimming stripped 1 base from V and 4 bases from J, with 17 bases between. Germline lookup yields CDR1 SGHDT and CDR2 YYEEEE. This clone was seen only once. The authors' processing: Estimates of nucleated cell counts were drawn from the amplification of reference gene primers. The repertoire was sequenced with immunoSEQ multiplex PCR; TCRdb's copy has only in-frame clones and lacks some. Clone size and the V and J calls come from that table; the DNA yielded D and trimming. This table has roughly 100,000 clones, about 88% appearing once. This TCR was recovered from a man aged 50-59 years with active or convalescent COVID-19. The chain couples TRBV5-6 to TRBJ1-2; tentative D call: TRBD1 (5 bases). Material: peripheral blood. CDR3 protein: CASSLTAGGRPYGYTF. CDR3 coding DNA: TGTGCCAGCAGCTTGACGGCGGGGGGAAGGCCCTATGGCTACACCTTC.